This T cell receptor beta chain was retrieved from a study of beta chain features in type 1 diabetes. Reverse transcribing all isolated RNA meant expressed TCRB transcripts were sequenced. The protocol was immunoSEQ multiplex PCR, while the TCRdb copy is restricted to in-frame clones and leaves out a portion. The repertoire holds more than 150,000 clones, with roughly 10% as singletons. V dropped 2 bases and J dropped 0 bases, with 11 bases sitting between them. The CDR3 spans 15 residues. CDR1 is GTSNPN and CDR2 is SVGIG in the germline V gene (reference sequence). There are a few counts of this clone.

J is TRBJ1-5 and V is TRBV30; the D gene is possibly TRBD1 (6 bases). The sample consisted of central memory CD4+ T cells from blood. The source is a man in his late teens or twenties in good health. In DNA form, the CDR3 reads TGTGCCTGGAGTAGGGACACCTATAGCAATCAGCCCCAGCATTTT. This encodes CAWSRDTYSNQPQHF. The variable domain in full, completed from reference TRBV30 and TRBJ1-5, reads SQTIHQWPATLVQPVGSPLSLECTVEGTSNPNLYWYRQAAGRGLQLLFYSVGIGQISSEVPQNLSASRPQDRQFILSSKKLLLSDSGFYLCAWSRDTYSNQPQHFGDGTRLSIL.